This T cell receptor (beta chain) was sequenced for a study of cytomegalovirus exposure and HLA in healthy donors. General study points: Clonal expansion was found to be greater in HLA-associated TCR beta chains than in equally common others in a later analysis. Prediction of most subjects' HLA-A and HLA-B alleles by TCR beta sequences was reportedly accurate.

The CDR3 totals 12 residues. The V end was cut by 6 bases, the J end by 6 bases, with 6 bases between. Germline V gives CDR1 LGHNA, CDR2 YNFKEQ. The PCR made use of 60 Vbeta and 13 Jbeta primers. The assay was immunoSEQ multiplex PCR, and TCRdb's table has in-frame clones only and misses some. Of around 130,000 clones in the sample, more than 60% were seen once. As concerns this clone: Its specificity is unknown.

The sequence came from a middle-aged woman in good health and CMV-seropositive. Sequences were obtained from PBMCs. This chain uses TRBV4-2 with TRBJ1-6; no firm D call. CDR3 in DNA: TGTGCCAGCAGTACAATTAATTCACCCCTCCACTTT. Its protein product is CASSTINSPLHF.